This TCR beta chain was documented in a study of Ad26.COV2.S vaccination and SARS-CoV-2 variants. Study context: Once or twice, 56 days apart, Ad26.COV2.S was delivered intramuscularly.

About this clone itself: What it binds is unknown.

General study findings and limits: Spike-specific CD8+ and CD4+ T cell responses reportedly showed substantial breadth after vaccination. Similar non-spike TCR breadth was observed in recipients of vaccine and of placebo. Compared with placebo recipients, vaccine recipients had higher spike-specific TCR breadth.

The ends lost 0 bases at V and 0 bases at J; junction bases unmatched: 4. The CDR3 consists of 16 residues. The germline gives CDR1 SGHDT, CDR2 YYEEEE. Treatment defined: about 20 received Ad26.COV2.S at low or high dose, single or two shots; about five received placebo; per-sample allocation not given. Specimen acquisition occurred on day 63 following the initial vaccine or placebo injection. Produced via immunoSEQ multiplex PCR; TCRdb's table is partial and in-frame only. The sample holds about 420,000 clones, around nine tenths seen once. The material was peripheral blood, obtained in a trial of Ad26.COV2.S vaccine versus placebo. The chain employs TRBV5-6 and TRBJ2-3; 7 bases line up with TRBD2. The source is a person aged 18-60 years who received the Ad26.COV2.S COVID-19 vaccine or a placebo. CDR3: CASSLAKRGSTDTQYF. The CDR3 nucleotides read TGTGCCAGCAGCTTGGCCAAGCGGGGAAGCACAGATACGCAGTATTTT.